Shown below are 24 T cell receptor beta chains from a single sample sequenced in a study of vaccination and CD4 T cells after COVID-19. The antigens of these receptors remain unknown. Stated treatment: approximately nine-day PBMC culture with coronavirus spike peptide pools or control peptides (ViraFEST assay). The Oncomine TCR Beta short-read assay sequenced DNA from cultured CD4+ T cells. TCRdb re-analysed the PCR reads in MiXCR, keeping a single row per CDR3 protein. This sample has about 27,000 distinct CDR3 sequences; roughly 60% occur once, and the top ten carry 17%. The sample here was CD4+ T cells from blood, cultured in vitro, taken after SARS-CoV-2 vaccination. The receptors were sampled from a human donor who received a COVID-19 vaccine.

This clonotype has only a few counts. V and J are TRBV6-5 and TRBJ1-6; D remains unclear. Germline V lookup: CDR1 MNHEY, CDR2 SVGAGI. This CDR3 contains 15 residues. The ends were cut back, 2 bases at V and 10 bases at J, with 15 bases in the middle. Written as DNA, the CDR3 is TGTGCCAGCAGTTACAAGGAAACTGTGGGCTCACCCCTCCACTTT. Translated, it gives CASSYKETVGSPLHF.

This clonotype was counted once. This chain joins TRBV12-3 or TRBV12-4 and TRBJ1-2, with TRBD1 as a possible D gene (5 bases). The CDR3 has 13 amino acids. V was pared by 6 bases and J by 3 bases, with 11 bases between. CDR3 protein: CASSLGAYYGYTF. CDR3 DNA sequence: TGTGCCAGCAGCCTCGGGGCATACTATGGCTACACCTTC.

This chain joins TRBV6-5 and TRBJ2-3; no reliable D call. In germline, CDR1 is MNHEY, CDR2 SVGAGI. Trimming took off 0 bases at V and 1 base at J, with 8 bases between the two ends. This CDR3 comprises 15 residues. The CDR3 nucleotides read TGTGCCAGCAGTTACTCGTTAGCCCGCACAGATACGCAGTATTTT. Its protein product is CASSYSLARTDTQYF.

The gene calls are TRBV27 and TRBJ2-7; no firm D call. V was trimmed by 3 bases and J by 4 bases, leaving 16 bases between them. CDR1 is MNHEY and CDR2 is SMNVEV in the germline V gene (reference sequence). This CDR3 region has 15 residues. The CDR3 region has the DNA TGTGCCAGCAGTTTGGTGACCGGCTGGGGATACGAGCAGTACTTC. Its protein is CASSLVTGWGYEQYF.

The gene calls are TRBV20-1 and TRBJ2-3; 8 bases match TRBD1. Per the germline V gene, CDR1 is DFQATT and CDR2 is SNEGSKA (reference sequence). V was pared by 5 bases and J by 1 base, with 14 bases of the junction left unmatched. This CDR3 spans 17 amino acids. DNA of the CDR3: TGCAGTGCTTCGTCCCAGGGGGCGCGGTCCGGCACAGATACGCAGTATTTT. This codes for CSASSQGARSGTDTQYF.

The chain uses TRBV6-5 and TRBJ2-7; 7 bases agree with TRBD2. Losses at the gene ends were 4 bases for V and 2 bases for J; bases not matched to a gene: 5. This CDR3 spans 14 amino acids. CDR1 is MNHEY, CDR2 SVGAGI, per germline. The CDR3 here is CASSFQRGTYEQYF. The DNA for the CDR3 is TGTGCCAGCAGTTTCCAGCGGGGCACCTACGAGCAGTACTTC.

The chain links TRBV19 to TRBJ2-5; the D call may be TRBD1 or TRBD2 (6 bases each). V lost 5 bases and J lost 1, with 17 bases in between. Germline values: CDR1 LNHDA, CDR2 SQIVND (reference sequence). The CDR3 sequence is 16 residues long. As DNA, the CDR3 is TGTGCCAGTAGTTTCGGAATAGGGGGAGGCCAAGAGACCCAGTACTTC. Amino acids: CASSFGIGGGQETQYF.

The DNA of the CDR3 is TGTGCCACCAGTGATGGGACAGCCTTGACCCAGTACTTC. This translates into CATSDGTALTQYF. The chain couples TRBV24-1 to TRBJ2-5, with 7 bases fitting TRBD1. Germline-derived CDR1 and CDR2 are KGHDR and SFDVKD. CDR3 length: 13 amino acids. V lost 3 bases, J lost 7 bases, and 4 bases stayed unmatched.

The DNA of the CDR3 is TGCGCCAGCAGCTTTATACGGGGCGGTGGCAGGGCCTACGAGCAGTACTTC. Translating gives CASSFIRGGGRAYEQYF. The gene calls are TRBV5-1 and TRBJ2-7; perhaps D is TRBD1 or TRBD2 (5 bases each). V lost 2 bases to trimming and J lost 2 bases, with 20 bases between them. CDR1 and CDR2 from the germline V gene are SGHRS and YFSETQ. The CDR3 is made up of 17 amino acids.

The chain employs TRBV5-1 and TRBJ1-2; 7 nucleotides agree with TRBD1. CDR3 length equals 15 residues. The germline CDR1 and CDR2 sequences are SGHRS and YFSETQ. The V segment lost 0 bases and the J segment 6 bases; nucleotides outside the gene matches: 8. CDR3 region: CASSLVQGKGDGYTF. Here the CDR3 DNA reads TGCGCCAGCAGCTTGGTACAGGGGAAAGGAGATGGCTACACCTTC.

This chain links TRBV5-6 with TRBJ2-7; 7 positions agree with TRBD1. Per germline, CDR1 SGHDT and CDR2 YYEEEE. With V trimmed by 2 bases and J by 2 bases, 10 bases remained unmatched. This CDR3 is built from 16 residues. The chain's CDR3 is CASSLLPGQPTYEQYF. CDR3 DNA: TGTGCCAGCAGCTTATTACCGGGACAGCCAACCTACGAGCAGTACTTC.

The genes are TRBV6-1 and TRBJ1-1, with no clear D. The CDR3 contains 12 residues. The germline gives CDR1 MNHNS, CDR2 SASEGT. V lost 4 bases and J 6 bases, leaving 9 bases between the germline ends. Written as DNA, the CDR3 is TGTGCCAGCAGTGCTCCGGTTCCTGAAGCTTTCTTT. Translated: CASSAPVPEAFF.

The chain recombines TRBV20-1 with TRBJ1-2; TRBD1 matches at 7 bases. The CDR3 extends over 13 amino acids. Per germline, CDR1 DFQATT and CDR2 SNEGSKA (reference sequence). Trimming cost V 3 bases and J 5 bases; bases outside gene matches: 6. CDR3 protein: CSASIGTDYGYTF. The CDR3 coding sequence is TGCAGTGCTAGCATCGGGACAGATTATGGCTACACCTTC.

The V and J genes are TRBV7-9 and TRBJ1-5; 10 nucleotides agree with TRBD1. V lost 4 bases and J lost 4; bases outside the gene matches: 7. Germline CDR1 is SEHNR and CDR2 is FQNEAQ (reference sequence). CDR3 size: 16 residues. CDR3 residues: CASSWGDRGDNQPQHF. The CDR3 DNA follows: TGTGCCAGCAGCTGGGGGGACAGGGGAGATAATCAGCCCCAGCATTTT.

This clonotype was seen a few times. This chain links TRBV6-2 or TRBV6-3 with TRBJ1-6; D gene ambiguous. Trimming stripped 5 bases from V and 3 bases from J, with 11 bases between. The CDR3 contains 15 residues. Germline CDR1 MNHEY, CDR2 SVGEGT. The CDR3 protein is CASSLTGSYNSPLHF. In DNA, the CDR3 is TGTGCCAGCAGTCTAACGGGCAGCTATAATTCACCCCTCCACTTT.

V is TRBV11-3 and J is TRBJ2-6; 8 bases match TRBD2. V trimming: 5 bases; J trimming: 4 bases; junction bases outside the gene matches: 10. The germline V gene has CDR1 SGHNT and CDR2 YENEEA. This CDR3 spans 17 amino acids. CDR3 sequence: CASSTLRGGSGANVLTF. In nucleotides, the CDR3 is TGTGCCAGCAGCACTCTTCGGGGGGGCTCCGGGGCCAACGTCCTGACTTTC.

CDR3 loop: CASGRAGDHTGELFF. In DNA form, the CDR3 reads TGTGCCAGCGGGAGAGCGGGGGACCACACCGGGGAGCTGTTTTTT. The chain uses TRBV4-2 and TRBJ2-2, with 8 bases that match TRBD2. Germline trimming cut 8 bases from V and 3 bases from J; bases unmatched to any gene: 8. This CDR3 is built from 15 residues. The germline CDR1 and CDR2 sequences are LGHNA and YNFKEQ.

There are a few counts of this clonotype. This chain links TRBV10-1 with TRBJ2-3; no clear D. Germline CDR1 WNHNN, CDR2 SYGVQD (reference sequence). The CDR3 spans 14 residues. The ends were cut back, 0 bases at V and 3 bases at J, with 7 bases in the middle. The DNA for the CDR3 is TGCGCCAGCAGTGAGTCCCCCGGGACAGATACGCAGTATTTT. Translation gives CASSESPGTDTQYF.

In this sample, this clonotype turned up a few times. This chain uses TRBV2 with TRBJ2-1, with D uncertain. The CDR3 runs 15 residues. Germline loops: CDR1 SNHLY, CDR2 FYNNEI. V gave up 3 bases and J gave up 0 bases, with 9 bases separating them. Here the CDR3 reads CASSDLVSSYNEQFF. For the CDR3, the DNA is TGTGCCAGCAGTGATCTGGTGAGCTCCTACAATGAGCAGTTCTTC.

The V gene is TRBV4-2, the J gene TRBJ2-5; 7 nucleotides align to TRBD2. CDR1 and CDR2 from the germline V gene are LGHNA and YNFKEQ. The CDR3 loop spans 16 amino acids. J was trimmed by 4 bases and V by 0 bases; bases with no gene match: 8. CDR3 bases: TGTGCCAGCAGCCAAGATGGGAGCGGGGTATTAGAGACCCAGTACTTC. Translation gives CASSQDGSGVLETQYF.

The V gene is TRBV2, the J gene TRBJ2-7, with D possibly TRBD1 on 7 matching bases. Germline loops: CDR1 SNHLY, CDR2 FYNNEI. Trimming took off 2 bases at V and 8 bases at J, with 13 bases between the two ends. The CDR3 is made up of 13 amino acids. CDR3 DNA sequence: TGTGCCAGCAGTGAACTCGGGGGACAGAAGCAGTACTTC. It yields the protein CASSELGGQKQYF.

V is TRBV6-1 and J is TRBJ2-3; 16 bases fit TRBD2. Germline trimming cut 5 bases from V and 5 bases from J; bases unmatched to any gene: 19. The CDR3 totals 21 residues. Germline V gene lookup returns CDR1 MNHNS and CDR2 SASEGT. The CDR3 reads CASSRNPGTSGGASIRDTQYF. The CDR3 DNA follows: TGTGCCAGCAGTAGGAACCCCGGGACTAGCGGGGGGGCCTCTATTCGAGATACGCAGTATTTT.

The rearrangement links TRBV24-1 to TRBJ1-2, with D hard to call. Trimming cost V 9 bases and J 5 bases, with 15 bases left between them. Germline CDR1 is KGHDR and CDR2 is SFDVKD. This CDR3 has 13 residues. This CDR3 is CATSPEGGYGYTF. The CDR3 nucleotides are TGTGCCACCTCCCCGGAGGGAGGGTATGGCTACACCTTC.

This chain uses TRBV24-1 with TRBJ2-1, with D possibly TRBD1 on 6 matching bases. The CDR3 extends over 13 amino acids. Germline-derived CDR1 and CDR2 are KGHDR and SFDVKD. The ends were cut back, 7 bases at V and 2 bases at J, with 8 bases in the middle. DNA for the CDR3: TGTGCCACCAGGGGGGCCCCCTACAATGAGCAGTTCTTC. This sequence encodes CATRGAPYNEQFF.